The clone carrying this T cell receptor beta chain occurred many times. Trimming cost V 1 base and J 0 bases, with 9 bases left between them. This CDR3 has 16 amino acids. Germline CDR1 and CDR2: SEHNR and FQNEAQ (reference sequence). This sample is part of a study of T cells after yellow fever vaccination. In TCRdb, the 5' RACE reads were re-called with MiXCR into one record per CDR3 protein. The sample has 400,000 or so distinct CDR3 sequences; approximately 5.7% are singletons. Source: PBMCs, taken 5 days after the yellow fever booster vaccination. This chain links TRBV7-9 with TRBJ2-2, with D unclear. The receptor's source is a man aged 25 to 45 who received the YFV17D yellow fever vaccine. The chain's CDR3 is CASSLVSSSNTGELFF. Written as DNA, the CDR3 is TGTGCCAGCAGCTTAGTTTCGTCCTCGAACACCGGGGAGCTGTTTTTT. The whole variable domain, filled in from reference TRBV7-9 and TRBJ2-2, reads DTGVSQNPRHKITKRGQNVTFRCDPISEHNRLYWYRQTLGQGPEFLTYFQNEAQLEKSRLLSDRFSAERPKGSFSTLEIQRTEQGDSAMYLCASSLVSSSNTGELFFGEGSRLTVL.